These 23 T cell receptor beta chains share one sample of origin, sequenced in a study of blood T cell repertoires in COVID-19. Some clones are missing from TCRdb's copy, which holds only in-frame ones; the method was immunoSEQ multiplex PCR. Of roughly 170,000 clones listed, about 75% are singletons. Sequences were obtained from peripheral blood. The source of these receptors is a woman in her 70s with acute or convalescent COVID-19.

V is TRBV7-9 and J is TRBJ1-1, with D possibly being TRBD1 (6 bases). The CDR3 is made up of 15 amino acids. Germline-derived CDR1 and CDR2 are SEHNR and FQNEAQ (reference sequence). The V and J ends lost 8 bases and 2 bases respectively, with 18 bases between them. The CDR3 sequence is CASFPRWGGNTEAFF. The CDR3 region has the DNA TGTGCCAGCTTCCCCCGTTGGGGGGGCAACACTGAAGCTTTCTTT.

V gene TRBV30 combines with J gene TRBJ1-4, with D maybe TRBD1 (5 bases). The V end lost 3 bases, the J end lost 8 bases, and 19 bases lay between the germline ends. This CDR3 has 15 residues. The germline V gene encodes CDR1 GTSNPN and CDR2 SVGIG (reference sequence). The CDR3 reads CAWRALSRVGEKLFF. DNA for the CDR3: TGTGCCTGGAGGGCCCTCAGCAGGGTCGGGGAAAAACTGTTTTTT.

The chain has TRBV3-1 (or the pseudogene TRBV3-2) and TRBJ1-1; D ambiguous. V lost 2 bases and J 3 bases, leaving 10 bases between the germline ends. CDR1 and CDR2 (germline): LGHDT, YNNKEL (reference sequence). The CDR3 consists of 14 residues. The CDR3 DNA is TGTGCCAGCAGCCAAACAGCAGGCGACACTGAAGCTTTCTTT. It specifies CASSQTAGDTEAFF.

The chain combines TRBV7-9 with TRBJ2-7, with a weak D call TRBD2 (6 bases). The CDR3 spans 15 residues. The V and J ends lost 7 bases and 4 bases respectively, with 20 bases between them. Per germline, CDR1 SEHNR and CDR2 FQNEAQ (reference sequence). The CDR3 region is CASTLRVSGLYEQYF. CDR3 DNA: TGTGCCAGCACCCTAAGGGTTAGCGGCCTATACGAGCAGTACTTC.

The chain links TRBV30 to TRBJ1-1; D might be TRBD1 (5 bases). V gave up 5 bases and J gave up 1 base, with 17 bases separating them. Looked up from germline, CDR1 is GTSNPN and CDR2 is SVGIG (reference sequence). CDR3 length: 15 residues. CDR3 nucleotides: TGTGCCTGGGGGCCCTACCTGACAGAGAACACTGAAGCTTTCTTT. Protein sequence: CAWGPYLTENTEAFF.

The chain links TRBV3-1 (or the pseudogene TRBV3-2) to TRBJ2-3; weak D call: TRBD2 (6 bases). There are 15 residues in the CDR3. The V end was cut by 5 bases, the J end by 8 bases, with 20 bases between. CDR1 is LGHDT and CDR2 is YNNKEL in the germline V gene (reference sequence). In nucleotides, the CDR3 is TGTGCCAGCAGCAACCTGGGTAGCGGAGGAGGTACGCAGTATTTT. Encoded protein: CASSNLGSGGGTQYF.

This chain links TRBV3-1 (or the pseudogene TRBV3-2) with TRBJ2-7; 10 bases fit TRBD2. The germline gives CDR1 LGHDT, CDR2 YNNKEL (reference sequence). The CDR3 consists of 13 residues. CDR3 nucleotides: TGTGCTACGCAACTAGCGGGATCCTACGAGCAGTACTTC. This sequence encodes CATQLAGSYEQYF.

The chain has TRBV30 and TRBJ2-1; possible D gene TRBD1, 5 bases. The CDR3 covers 14 residues. From germline, CDR1 is GTSNPN and CDR2 SVGIG (reference sequence). V was cut by 2 bases and J by 4 bases, with 12 bases left in between. CDR3 protein: CAWSIETVYNEQFF. The DNA for the CDR3 is TGTGCCTGGAGTATCGAGACAGTATACAATGAGCAGTTCTTC.

J is TRBJ2-5 and V is TRBV19, with 9 bases identical to TRBD2. Germline values: CDR1 LNHDA, CDR2 SQIVND (reference sequence). CDR3 length equals 15 residues. The junction had 6 bases not matched to a gene; V was cut back by 4 bases and J by 3 bases. The CDR3 here is CASSTLGTSKETQYF. CDR3 DNA: TGTGCCAGTAGTACCCTAGGGACTAGCAAAGAGACCCAGTACTTC.

CDR3 residues: CASSPTNTGELFF. In DNA, the CDR3 is TGTGCCAGCAGCCCTACGAACACCGGGGAGCTGTTTTTT. The chain recombines TRBV6-6 with TRBJ2-2, with no clear D. V was clipped by 6 bases and J by 0 bases, with 5 bases between them. The CDR3 runs 13 residues. The germline V gene encodes CDR1 MNHNY and CDR2 SVGAGI (reference sequence).

V gene TRBV5-8 combines with J gene TRBJ1-5; the match to TRBD1 covers 8 bases. The germline gives CDR1 SGHTS, CDR2 YDEGEE. The CDR3 totals 20 residues. Trimming cost V 0 bases and J 6 bases; bases outside gene matches: 20. CDR3 protein: CASSLEFLGTGYGVGQPQHF. For the CDR3, the DNA is TGTGCCAGCAGCTTGGAGTTTCTCGGGACAGGATACGGCGTTGGTCAGCCCCAGCATTTT.

V usage is TRBV3-1 (or the pseudogene TRBV3-2) and J usage is TRBJ1-2; TRBD1 might be the D (6 bases). Looked up from germline, CDR1 is LGHDT and CDR2 is YNNKEL (reference sequence). The CDR3 length is 14 residues. V lost 3 bases, J lost 6 bases, and 14 bases lay in between. The DNA of the CDR3 is TGTGCCAGCAGCCAGCAAACAGGGCGTAATGGCTACACCTTC. This translates into CASSQQTGRNGYTF.

This chain joins TRBV30 and TRBJ2-5; tentative D call: TRBD2 (5 bases). The CDR3 runs 13 residues. V lost 2 bases and J lost 0, with 7 bases in between. Germline V lookup: CDR1 GTSNPN, CDR2 SVGIG (reference sequence). CDR3 loop: CAWSREYQETQYF. CDR3 nucleotides: TGTGCCTGGAGTAGGGAGTACCAAGAGACCCAGTACTTC.

The chain recombines TRBV29-1 with TRBJ2-5; the D gene is possibly TRBD2 (5 bases). The V end was cut by 0 bases, the J end by 9 bases, with 14 bases between. This CDR3 contains 13 residues. Per germline, CDR1 SQVTM and CDR2 ANQGSEA. In DNA, the CDR3 is TGCAGCGTTGAAGATCGGGGTTATGGAGCCCAGTACTTC. Translated: CSVEDRGYGAQYF.

V and J are TRBV30 and TRBJ1-5; possibly TRBD1 for D (5 bases). There are 14 residues in the CDR3. Deletions cut 0 bases from V and 6 bases from J, with 12 bases between. The germline gives CDR1 GTSNPN, CDR2 SVGIG (reference sequence). Here the CDR3 reads CAWSVLSGGQPQHF. DNA of the CDR3: TGTGCCTGGAGTGTACTTTCCGGGGGTCAGCCCCAGCATTTT.

This chain connects TRBV9 to TRBJ2-2; weak D call: TRBD1 (5 bases). The CDR3 contains 16 residues. Germline CDR1 SGDLS, CDR2 YYNGEE. Trimming removed 8 bases from V and 3 bases from J, with 20 bases in between. CDR3 nucleotides: TGTGCCAGGTTAGGGGCGGCTAGTTGGGACACCGGGGAGCTGTTTTTT. This gives the protein CARLGAASWDTGELFF.

The chain joins TRBV9 to TRBJ2-2; possible D gene TRBD1, 7 bases. The CDR3 is 15 residues long. The germline V gene encodes CDR1 SGDLS and CDR2 YYNGEE. Trimming left V 2 bases short and J 2 bases short, with 10 bases between. CDR3 coding DNA: TGTGCCAGCAGCGTCAGGGGGGCTAACACCGGGGAGCTGTTTTTT. Translation gives CASSVRGANTGELFF.

The chain carries TRBV2 and TRBJ2-2; possibly TRBD1 for D (5 bases). This CDR3 spans 16 amino acids. The V gene lost 4 bases and the J gene lost 2 bases, with 14 bases spanning the gap. The germline gives CDR1 SNHLY, CDR2 FYNNEI. The CDR3 DNA sequence: TGTGCCAGCAGTGGGTCAGTACAGGCAAACACCGGGGAGCTGTTTTTT. Translating it yields CASSGSVQANTGELFF.

This sequence joins TRBV7-3 and TRBJ2-2; 8 nucleotides line up with TRBD2. V was pared by 5 bases and J by 0 bases, with 2 bases of the junction left unmatched. The CDR3 extends over 15 amino acids. Germline CDR1 reads SGHTA; CDR2 reads FQGTGA. CDR3 DNA sequence: TGTGCCAGCAGCGCGGGACTAGCGAACACCGGGGAGCTGTTTTTT. Amino acids: CASSAGLANTGELFF.

The rearrangement links TRBV4-2 to TRBJ1-1, with a possible D match to TRBD1 (6 bases). Trimming took off 1 base at V and 1 base at J, with 13 bases between the two ends. The CDR3 covers 16 residues. CDR1 and CDR2 (germline): LGHNA, YNFKEQ. DNA for the CDR3: TGTGCCAGCAGCCAAGCTAGCTCCAGGGGGAACACTGAAGCTTTCTTT. The encoded protein is CASSQASSRGNTEAFF.

This chain connects TRBV7-3 to TRBJ1-3; the D is unclear. The V and J ends lost 3 bases and 0 bases respectively, with 9 bases between them. The CDR3 extends over 15 amino acids. The germline V gene encodes CDR1 SGHTA and CDR2 FQGTGA. CDR3 nucleotide sequence: TGTGCCAGCAGCTTGAGCGGCGTCTCTGGAAACACCATATATTTT. Its protein is CASSLSGVSGNTIYF.

J is TRBJ2-1 and V is TRBV9, with unresolved D. The CDR3 runs 13 residues. Trimming removed 2 bases from V and 9 bases from J, with 12 bases in between. CDR1 and CDR2 (germline): SGDLS, YYNGEE. CDR3 sequence (DNA): TGTGCCAGCAGCGTCAACCGGGTTGGTGAGCAGTTCTTC. Protein: CASSVNRVGEQFF.

The V call is TRBV6-1, the J call TRBJ2-7; D not certain. Germline V gene data show CDR1 as MNHNS and CDR2 as SASEGT. This CDR3 region has 15 residues. V was shortened by 3 bases and J by 5 bases, with 17 bases between the two germline ends. CDR3 sequence: CASSDPVNSFHEQYF. CDR3 DNA sequence: TGTGCCAGCAGTGACCCGGTCAACTCTTTCCACGAGCAGTACTTC.